A single sample gave rise to the 2 T cell receptor beta chains below, sequenced in a study of shared clonotypes between healthy human individuals. The assay was immunoSEQ multiplex PCR, and TCRdb's table has in-frame clones only and misses some. This table has about 2.4 million clones, around 94% appearing once. Sequencing input: naive CD4+ T cells sorted from blood. The subset here: CD45RA+ positively selected. The receptors were sampled from a man in his late teens or twenties in good health.

In its sample, this clone was seen once. V usage is TRBV6-5 and J usage is TRBJ2-7; D remains ambiguous. The V gene lost 4 bases and the J gene lost 6 bases, with 10 bases spanning the gap. CDR1 and CDR2 from the germline V gene are MNHEY and SVGAGI. CDR3 length: 12 amino acids. The CDR3 loop reads CASSSVAGEQYF. CDR3 nucleotides: TGTGCCAGCAGTTCCGTGGCCGGCGAGCAGTACTTC.

This clone was observed once. The V call is TRBV5-6, the J call TRBJ2-7; 8 bases are shared with TRBD2. V was pared by 2 bases and J by 0 bases, with 7 bases of the junction left unmatched. The CDR3 is 16 residues long. Germline V gives CDR1 SGHDT, CDR2 YYEEEE. The CDR3 loop reads CASSFIAGTYSYEQYF. Written as DNA, the CDR3 is TGTGCCAGCAGCTTTATAGCGGGGACTTACTCCTACGAGCAGTACTTC.